Shown below are 8 T cell receptor beta chains from a single sample sequenced in a study of CD8+ T cells in alopecia areata. Treatment reported: oral pan-JAK inhibitor, 5-10 mg twice daily. Sequencing used cDNA as its template, made by extracting RNA and reverse transcribing it. Generated by immunoSEQ multiplex PCR, the TCRdb table keeps only in-frame clones and is missing some. The repertoire holds some 160,000 clones, roughly two thirds seen once, with 0.9% to 1% in the top ten. Material: CD4+ T cells sorted from blood, obtained at week 4, from a patient treated with tofacitinib. The receptor set was obtained from a human donor with alopecia areata.

V is TRBV29-1 and J is TRBJ1-1, with D maybe TRBD1 (6 bases). V was pared by 1 base and J by 9 bases, with 12 bases between. The CDR3 runs 12 residues. In germline, CDR1 is SQVTM, CDR2 ANQGSEA. Here the CDR3 reads CSVEGSGEKAFF. CDR3 bases: TGCAGCGTTGAAGGCTCAGGGGAAAAAGCTTTCTTT.

V and J are TRBV4-1 and TRBJ2-3; unclear D gene. Between the trimmed V and J ends, which lost 0 bases and 8 bases, there was a span of 12 bases. Germline V gene lookup returns CDR1 MGHRA and CDR2 YSYEKL. The CDR3 extends over 14 amino acids. CDR3 amino acids: CASSQDGTTGTQYF. In nucleotides, the CDR3 is TGCGCCAGCAGCCAAGATGGAACTACGGGTACGCAGTATTTT.

This clone was seen more than once but under ten times. In nucleotides, the CDR3 is TGTGCCAGCGCGACAGGAATGAACACCGGGGAGCTGTTTTTT. It encodes CASATGMNTGELFF. The chain couples TRBV2 to TRBJ2-2, with D perhaps TRBD1 (6 bases). Germline-derived CDR1 and CDR2 are SNHLY and FYNNEI. V dropped 8 bases and J dropped 1 base, with 11 bases sitting between them. The CDR3 is 14 amino acids.

The rearrangement uses TRBV30 and TRBJ1-5; the match to TRBD1 covers 7 bases. This CDR3 is 12 amino acids long. Germline V lookup: CDR1 GTSNPN, CDR2 SVGIG (reference sequence). V dropped 8 bases and J dropped 5; count of bases not matched to a gene: 6. The CDR3 DNA sequence: TGTGCCGGGGGACAGTTCGATCAGCCCCAGCATTTT. Residues: CAGGQFDQPQHF.

The chain couples TRBV2 to TRBJ1-1, with TRBD1 identical over 11 bases. This CDR3 is built from 14 residues. Germline CDR1 SNHLY, CDR2 FYNNEI. The trim removed 7 bases at V and 3 bases at J, leaving 4 bases unmatched. The CDR3 region has the DNA TGTGCCAGCAACGGACAGGGGGCGTACACTGAAGCTTTCTTT. It is translated as CASNGQGAYTEAFF.

This clone was found a few times. The CDR3 sequence is CSVGGGQGSGELFF. The CDR3 coding sequence is TGCAGCGTTGGAGGGGGACAGGGGTCCGGGGAGCTGTTTTTT. The chain is built from TRBV29-1 and TRBJ2-2; TRBD1 matches at 10 bases. This CDR3 region has 14 residues. The ends lost 4 bases at V and 6 bases at J; junction bases unmatched: 5. CDR1 SQVTM and CDR2 ANQGSEA come from the germline V gene.

The table lists this clone with a count of one. The chain carries TRBV5-1 and TRBJ2-7; D gene unclear. The germline V gene has CDR1 SGHRS and CDR2 YFSETQ. The CDR3 loop spans 12 amino acids. V lost 1 base and J lost 3, with 5 bases in between. CDR3 residues: CASSLTDYEQYF. The CDR3 nucleotides are TGCGCCAGCAGCTTGACAGACTACGAGCAGTACTTC.

This chain links TRBV7-8 with TRBJ2-3, with D tentatively TRBD2 (5 bases). The V end lost 5 bases, the J end lost 3 bases, and 15 bases lay between the germline ends. The CDR3 is 15 amino acids. The V gene's germline CDR1 is SGHVS and CDR2 FQNEAQ. In DNA, the CDR3 is TGTGCCAGCAGCATTTCGCGGGCCGGGACAGATACGCAGTATTTT. Residues: CASSISRAGTDTQYF.